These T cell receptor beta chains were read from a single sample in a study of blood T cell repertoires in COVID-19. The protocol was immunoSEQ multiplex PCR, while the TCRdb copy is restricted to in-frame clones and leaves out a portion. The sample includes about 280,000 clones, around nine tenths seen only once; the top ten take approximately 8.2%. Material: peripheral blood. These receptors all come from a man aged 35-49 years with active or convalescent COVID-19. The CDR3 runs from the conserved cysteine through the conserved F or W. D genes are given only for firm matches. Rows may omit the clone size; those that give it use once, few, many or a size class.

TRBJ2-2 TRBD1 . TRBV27 TGTGCCAGCAGTTTATTTCAGGGGGCCCCCGGGGAGCTGTTTTTT CASSLFQGAPGELFF
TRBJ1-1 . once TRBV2 TGTGCCAGCAGCCGTGACAGGAACACTGAAGCTTTCTTT CASSRDRNTEAFF
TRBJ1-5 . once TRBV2 TGTGCCAGCGGGGGGGCTCATAGCAATCAGCCCCAGCATTTT CASGGAHSNQPQHF
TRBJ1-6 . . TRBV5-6 TGTGCCAGCAGCCCCACACTCGGGGATTCACCCCTCCACTTT CASSPTLGDSPLHF
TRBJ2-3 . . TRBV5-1 TGCGCCAGCAGCCCGCCCCCCGGCAGGGATACGCAGTATTTT CASSPPPGRDTQYF
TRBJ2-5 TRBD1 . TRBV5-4 TGTGCCAGCAGCTTGACCCTGGACAGGGAGGAGACCCAGTACTTC CASSLTLDREETQYF
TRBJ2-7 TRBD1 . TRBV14 TGTGCCAGCAGCCGAACGGGACAGCACTACGAGCAGTACTTC CASSRTGQHYEQYF
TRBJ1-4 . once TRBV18 TGTGCCAGCTCATCAACAGGGTTACGTGAAAAACTGTTTTTT CASSSTGLREKLFF
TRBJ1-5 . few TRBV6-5 TGTGCCAGTCTCCACCTCAGGGAGGGTCAGCCCCAGCATTTT CASLHLREGQPQHF
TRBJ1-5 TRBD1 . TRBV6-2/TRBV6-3 TGTGCCAGCAGTGGGACAGGGGCCCGCGGGAGACCCCAGCATTTT CASSGTGARGRPQHF
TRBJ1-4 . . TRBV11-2 TGTGCCAGCAGCCCCTCGCGGGGTTCTAATGAAAAACTGTTTTTT CASSPSRGSNEKLFF
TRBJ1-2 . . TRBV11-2 TGTGCCAGCAGCTTAGACTGGACAGATTATGGCTACACCTTC CASSLDWTDYGYTF
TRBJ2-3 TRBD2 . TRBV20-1 TGCAGTGCTAGTCCAGCACTAGCGGGGGGGCAAACAGATACGCAGTATTTT CSASPALAGGQTDTQYF
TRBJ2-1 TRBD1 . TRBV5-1 TGCGCCAGCAGCGTCTCACAGGGGGCAGGCAATGAGCAGTTCTTC CASSVSQGAGNEQFF
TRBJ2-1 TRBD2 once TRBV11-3 TGTGCCAGCAGCATCAGCGGGAGTATCAATGAGCAGTTCTTC CASSISGSINEQFF
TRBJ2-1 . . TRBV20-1 TGCAGTGCTAGAGATTTGCGGGAGCAGTTCTTC CSARDLREQFF